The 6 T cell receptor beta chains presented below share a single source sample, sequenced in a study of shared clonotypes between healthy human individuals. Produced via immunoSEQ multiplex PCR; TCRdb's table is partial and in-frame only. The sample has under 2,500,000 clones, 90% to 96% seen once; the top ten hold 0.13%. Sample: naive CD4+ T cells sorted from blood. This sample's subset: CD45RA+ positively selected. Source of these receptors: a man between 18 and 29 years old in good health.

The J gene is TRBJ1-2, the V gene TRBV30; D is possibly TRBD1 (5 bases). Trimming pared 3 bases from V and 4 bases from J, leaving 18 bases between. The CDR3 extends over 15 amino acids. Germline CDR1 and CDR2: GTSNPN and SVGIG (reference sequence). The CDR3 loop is CAWSATPPTAYGYTF. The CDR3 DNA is TGTGCCTGGAGCGCTACCCCCCCGACAGCCTATGGCTACACCTTC.

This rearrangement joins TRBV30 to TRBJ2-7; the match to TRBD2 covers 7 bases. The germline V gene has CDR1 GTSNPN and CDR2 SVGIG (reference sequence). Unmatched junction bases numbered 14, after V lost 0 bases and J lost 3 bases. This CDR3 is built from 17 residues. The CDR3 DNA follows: TGTGCCTGGAGTGTACCTTGGCTAGCGGCGGTAGTCTACGAGCAGTACTTC. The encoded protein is CAWSVPWLAAVVYEQYF.

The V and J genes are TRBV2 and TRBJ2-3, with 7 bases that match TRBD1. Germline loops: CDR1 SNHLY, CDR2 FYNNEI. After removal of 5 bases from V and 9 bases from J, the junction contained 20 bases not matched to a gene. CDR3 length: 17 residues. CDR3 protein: CASSRSSTGQAGDTQYF. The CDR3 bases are TGTGCCAGCAGTCGATCGTCTACCGGACAGGCGGGTGACACGCAGTATTTT. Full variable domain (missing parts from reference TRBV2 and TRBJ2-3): EPEVTQTPSHQVTQMGQEVILRCVPISNHLYFYWYRQILGQKVEFLVSFYNNEISEKSEIFDDQFSVERPDGSNFTLKIRSTKLEDSAMYFCASSRSSTGQAGDTQYFGPGTRLTVL.

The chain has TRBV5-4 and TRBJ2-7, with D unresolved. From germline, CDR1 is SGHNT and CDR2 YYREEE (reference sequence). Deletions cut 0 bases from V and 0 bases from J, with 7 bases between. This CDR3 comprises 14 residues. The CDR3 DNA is TGTGCCAGCAGCTTGGTGGTGAGCTCCTACGAGCAGTACTTC. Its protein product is CASSLVVSSYEQYF.

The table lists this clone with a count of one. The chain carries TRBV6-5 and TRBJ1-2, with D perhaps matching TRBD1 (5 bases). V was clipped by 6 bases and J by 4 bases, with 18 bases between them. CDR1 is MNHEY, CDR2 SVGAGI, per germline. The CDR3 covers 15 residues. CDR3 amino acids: CASRKSIGVSYGYTF. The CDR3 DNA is TGTGCCAGCAGAAAATCCATAGGGGTCAGCTATGGCTACACCTTC.

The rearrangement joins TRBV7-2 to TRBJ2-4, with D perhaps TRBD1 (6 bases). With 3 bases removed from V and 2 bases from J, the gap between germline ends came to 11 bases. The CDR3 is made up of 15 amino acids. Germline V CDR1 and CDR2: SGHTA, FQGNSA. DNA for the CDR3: TGTGCCAGCAGCTTTTCAGGGGTCTCCAAAAACATTCAGTACTTC. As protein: CASSFSGVSKNIQYF.